Detailed here is one T cell receptor (beta chain). The antigen remains unidentified. Individual cDNA molecules each carried unique molecular identifiers attached by the library. TCRdb reprocessed the RACE reads via MiXCR and lists one record per CDR3 protein. The table records 100,000 to 150,000 distinct CDR3 sequences, approximately 9.5% of them present only once. This sample was included in a study of human T cells and chemical hapten exposure. Findings of the study overall: DPC sensitization produced no change in TCRs with frequency above 1 in 1000.

Time point in this sample: healthy volunteer bleed at 2 weeks. Unfractionated whole blood served as the source for total RNA extraction. The sequence came from a male donor in good health. Some clones in this sample may be carry-over from other donors' samples. Sequencing was done on a sample of whole blood.

CDR3 in amino acids: CASSESPLAGYTGELFF. In DNA, the CDR3 is TGTGCCAGCAGCGAATCTCCACTAGCGGGTTACACCGGGGAGCTGTTTTTT. The rearrangement joins TRBV2 to TRBJ2-2, with 9 bases aligning to TRBD2. This CDR3 has 17 residues. V lost 6 bases to trimming and J lost 3 bases; unmatched junction nucleotides: 11. Germline CDR1 reads SNHLY; CDR2 reads FYNNEI.